Listed here are 28 T cell receptor beta chains from one sample, sequenced in a study of PD-1 and CTLA-4 blockade in melanoma. Some clones are missing from TCRdb's copy, which holds only in-frame ones; the method was immunoSEQ multiplex PCR. The sample records about 16,000 clones, 70% being singletons. Sequenced here: CD8+ T cells from peripheral blood, sampled from a patient given anti-PD-1 treatment. Receptors originate from a human donor with melanoma.

The genes are TRBV29-1 and TRBJ2-2; maybe TRBD2 (6 bases). This CDR3 has 13 residues. CDR1 is SQVTM and CDR2 is ANQGSEA in the germline V gene. Trimming removed 7 bases at V and 5 bases at J, with 14 bases between. Here the CDR3 DNA reads TGCAGCGCCCGGGAGACGGGTACCGGGGAGCTGTTTTTT. Translated, it gives CSARETGTGELFF.

The chain carries TRBV7-8 and TRBJ1-1; D is perhaps TRBD1 (5 bases). Germline loops: CDR1 SGHVS, CDR2 FQNEAQ. Trimming took off 0 bases at V and 7 bases at J, with 15 bases between the two ends. CDR3 length equals 15 residues. The CDR3 nucleotides are TGTGCCAGCAGCTTAGCGGCGGGTCGAGGGGTTGAAGCTTTCTTT. Translation gives CASSLAAGRGVEAFF.

The rearrangement uses TRBV5-6 and TRBJ1-1; no clear D. Trimming took 3 bases from V and 7 from J, leaving 13 bases between them. CDR1 is SGHDT, CDR2 YYEEEE, per germline. This CDR3 contains 13 residues. CDR3 in DNA: TGTGCCAGCAGCTCGACCCCTCCTTATGAAGCTTTCTTT. Translated: CASSSTPPYEAFF.

V is TRBV24-1 and J is TRBJ1-2, with a possible D match to TRBD1 (5 bases). Germline V gene sequence: CDR1 KGHDR, CDR2 SFDVKD. Trimming took 5 bases from V and 5 from J, leaving 11 bases between them. This CDR3 has 13 amino acids. CDR3: CATSVTGDYGYTF. In DNA, the CDR3 is TGTGCCACCAGTGTCACAGGTGATTATGGCTACACCTTC.

In DNA, the CDR3 is TGTGCCAGCAGCTCGGAGGCTAGCGGGAGGGACAATGAGCAGTTCTTC. This gives the protein CASSSEASGRDNEQFF. This chain uses TRBV5-4 with TRBJ2-1; 12 nucleotides agree with TRBD2. Trimming took 3 bases from V and 5 from J; bases not matched to a gene: 6. This CDR3 is built from 16 residues. Germline CDR1 reads SGHNT; CDR2 reads YYREEE (reference sequence).

This chain connects TRBV27 to TRBJ2-1, with D tentatively TRBD2 (6 bases). V lost 1 base to trimming and J lost 6 bases, with 22 bases between them. Germline CDR1 reads MNHEY; CDR2 reads SMNVEV (reference sequence). This CDR3 region has 18 residues. CDR3 sequence reads: CASSLLTAARGTGNEQFF. The CDR3 DNA reads as TGTGCCAGCAGTTTATTAACAGCGGCTCGGGGGACTGGCAATGAGCAGTTCTTC.

The V and J genes are TRBV12-5 and TRBJ1-5; no definite D call. Trimming removed 6 bases from V and 3 bases from J, with 9 bases in between. Germline assignment: CDR1 LGHNT and CDR2 FRNRAP. CDR3 size: 13 residues. The CDR3 reads CASGGSPNQPQHF. The CDR3 DNA follows: TGTGCTAGTGGAGGGAGTCCCAATCAGCCCCAGCATTTT.

The chain combines TRBV18 with TRBJ2-3, with D possibly being TRBD1 (5 bases). V lost 3 bases to trimming and J lost 4 bases, with 11 bases between them. Looked up from germline, CDR1 is KGHSH and CDR2 is LQKENI. This CDR3 is built from 14 residues. CDR3 DNA: TGTGCCAGCTCACCCTTCCAGGGCGCAGATACGCAGTATTTT. Its protein is CASSPFQGADTQYF.

In this sample, this clone turned up a few times. This chain links TRBV27 with TRBJ2-1, with D unclear. Germline V lookup: CDR1 MNHEY, CDR2 SMNVEV (reference sequence). Trimming removed 2 bases at V and 2 bases at J, with 7 bases between. CDR3 length: 14 amino acids. The CDR3: CASSLAVAYNEQFF. The CDR3 bases are TGTGCCAGCAGTTTAGCGGTCGCCTACAATGAGCAGTTCTTC.

The chain recombines TRBV7-8 with TRBJ2-2; a possible D gene is TRBD1 (6 bases). This CDR3 is 15 amino acids long. CDR1 is SGHVS, CDR2 FQNEAQ, per germline. Between the trimmed V and J ends, which lost 5 bases and 0 bases, there was a span of 10 bases. The DNA of the CDR3 is TGTGCCAGCAGCCTGGGGGCCACGAACACCGGGGAGCTGTTTTTT. It translates to CASSLGATNTGELFF.

CDR3 in amino acids: CASSSLAGGRGGELFF. In DNA, the CDR3 is TGTGCCAGCAGCTCACTAGCGGGGGGCCGTGGCGGGGAGCTGTTTTTT. V gene TRBV7-9 combines with J gene TRBJ2-2; 12 bases map to TRBD2. The trim removed 4 bases at V and 7 bases at J, leaving 7 bases unmatched. Germline V gene data show CDR1 as SEHNR and CDR2 as FQNEAQ (reference sequence). CDR3 size: 16 residues.

A single count supports this clone. The chain links TRBV2 to TRBJ1-1; tentatively, D is TRBD1 (6 bases). CDR1 is SNHLY, CDR2 FYNNEI, per germline. Trimming pared 11 bases from V and 4 bases from J, leaving 23 bases between. CDR3 size: 15 residues. Here the CDR3 reads CAALMNVQGPTEAFF. CDR3 bases: TGTGCCGCCCTGATGAATGTACAGGGCCCCACTGAAGCTTTCTTT.

The V gene is TRBV19, the J gene TRBJ2-1, with D maybe TRBD2 (6 bases). V was trimmed by 7 bases and J by 0 bases, leaving 13 bases between them. The germline V gene has CDR1 LNHDA and CDR2 SQIVND (reference sequence). CDR3 length: 15 amino acids. DNA for the CDR3: TGTGCCAGTACCATAGCGGCCAGCTCCTACAATGAGCAGTTCTTC. It yields the protein CASTIAASSYNEQFF.

The chain uses TRBV19 and TRBJ1-2; no clear D gene. This CDR3 has 14 residues. V lost 3 bases, J lost 2 bases, and 10 bases lay in between. The germline gives CDR1 LNHDA, CDR2 SQIVND (reference sequence). CDR3 protein: CASSIGVTNYGYTF. The CDR3 DNA sequence: TGTGCCAGTAGTATCGGGGTCACGAACTATGGCTACACCTTC.

The V call is TRBV27, the J call TRBJ2-1; no firm D call. CDR3 length: 16 amino acids. Trimming pared 6 bases from V and 0 bases from J, leaving 15 bases between. Germline V gene lookup returns CDR1 MNHEY and CDR2 SMNVEV (reference sequence). CDR3 bases: TGTGCCAGCAGGGTCGGTACCGCCAGCTCCTACAATGAGCAGTTCTTC. It specifies CASRVGTASSYNEQFF.

This sequence joins TRBV6-2 or TRBV6-3 and TRBJ2-7; TRBD2 aligns across 14 bases. This CDR3 comprises 15 residues. CDR1 is MNHEY and CDR2 is SVGEGT in the germline V gene. The V gene end was trimmed by 4 bases and the J gene end by 5 bases; junction bases not matched to a gene: 4. CDR3 protein: CASSWTSGRNHEQYF. DNA of the CDR3: TGTGCCAGCAGTTGGACTAGCGGGAGGAACCACGAGCAGTACTTC.

This chain connects TRBV29-1 to TRBJ1-2; 9 nucleotides line up with TRBD1. Germline lookup yields CDR1 SQVTM and CDR2 ANQGSEA. The CDR3 contains 13 residues. V gave up 7 bases and J gave up 6 bases; unmatched junction bases: 9. The CDR3 loop reads CSALYRGLNGYTF. The CDR3 nucleotides read TGCAGCGCGCTTTACAGGGGGCTGAATGGCTACACCTTC.

The chain employs TRBV7-9 and TRBJ1-1; no clear D. V was trimmed by 0 bases and J by 11 bases, leaving 10 bases between them. In germline, CDR1 is SEHNR, CDR2 FQNEAQ (reference sequence). The CDR3 contains 12 residues. The CDR3 loop reads CASSLAGDAAFF. The CDR3 DNA is TGTGCCAGCAGCTTAGCCGGAGACGCGGCTTTCTTT. The whole variable domain, remainder taken from reference TRBV7-9 and TRBJ1-1, is DTGVSQNPRHKITKRGQNVTFRCDPISEHNRLYWYRQTLGQGPEFLTYFQNEAQLEKSRLLSDRFSAERPKGSFSTLEIQRTEQGDSAMYLCASSLAGDAAFFGQGTRLTVV.

The CDR3 loop reads CASSYAGWYEQYF. Here the CDR3 DNA reads TGTGCCAGCAGTTACGCGGGTTGGTACGAGCAGTACTTC. V usage is TRBV6-5 and J usage is TRBJ2-7; D is possibly TRBD2 (5 bases). CDR3 length: 13 amino acids. V was pared by 2 bases and J by 4 bases, with 9 bases between. CDR1 MNHEY and CDR2 SVGAGI come from the germline V gene.

The count of this clone is one. The chain uses TRBV4-1 and TRBJ2-3, with 11 bases that match TRBD2. The CDR3 is 14 residues long. Germline V gene sequence: CDR1 MGHRA, CDR2 YSYEKL. The V gene end was trimmed by 5 bases and the J gene end by 4 bases; junction bases not matched to a gene: 2. CDR3 nucleotide sequence: TGCGCCAGCAGCTGGGGACTAGCGGCAGATACGCAGTATTTT. This codes for CASSWGLAADTQYF.

This chain joins TRBV27 and TRBJ2-3; a weak D match, TRBD1 (5 bases). CDR3 length equals 17 residues. Germline V gene data show CDR1 as MNHEY and CDR2 as SMNVEV (reference sequence). V was trimmed by 2 bases and J by 2 bases, leaving 17 bases between them. For the CDR3, the DNA is TGTGCCAGCAGTTTAAGTATAGGGGAAGTACACACAGATACGCAGTATTTT. It encodes CASSLSIGEVHTDTQYF.

The J gene is TRBJ2-2, the V gene TRBV3-1 (or the pseudogene TRBV3-2); 9 nucleotides agree with TRBD1. Trimming at V came to 6 bases and at J to 6 bases, leaving 17 bases not matched to a gene. CDR1 is LGHDT, CDR2 YNNKEL, per germline (reference sequence). This CDR3 region has 18 residues. The CDR3 DNA follows: TGTGCCAGCAGTTTACCGGACAGGGGTGGGGTAACAGCCGGGGAGCTGTTTTTT. It specifies CASSLPDRGGVTAGELFF.

The chain links TRBV25-1 to TRBJ2-4; D is unclear. Trimming removed 11 bases at V and 0 bases at J, with 11 bases between. This CDR3 has 13 amino acids. Germline loops: CDR1 MGHDK, CDR2 SYGVNS. CDR3 bases: TGTGCCCGCGGCCAGGTAGCCAAAAACATTCAGTACTTC. Protein sequence: CARGQVAKNIQYF.

V is TRBV5-5 and J is TRBJ2-1; D unresolved. The CDR3 contains 15 residues. V lost 4 bases and J 4 bases, leaving 15 bases between the germline ends. Germline CDR1 reads SGHKS; CDR2 reads YYEKEE (reference sequence). In DNA, the CDR3 is TGTGCCAGCAGCCCCGCCTCGGACGGATACAATGAGCAGTTCTTC. It encodes CASSPASDGYNEQFF.

In this sample, this clone turned up once. Here the CDR3 reads CASSEMVGFSGYTF. CDR3 DNA sequence: TGCGCCAGCAGTGAAATGGTGGGGTTCTCTGGCTACACCTTC. This sequence joins TRBV10-2 and TRBJ1-2; the D is unclear. Looked up from germline, CDR1 is WSHSY and CDR2 is SAAADI. The CDR3 contains 14 residues. V lost 3 bases, J lost 7 bases, and 15 bases lay in between.

The V call is TRBV7-9, the J call TRBJ2-1; 7 bases fit TRBD1. The J segment lost 3 bases and the V segment lost 1 base, leaving 3 bases of the junction unmatched. Per the germline V gene, CDR1 is SEHNR and CDR2 is FQNEAQ (reference sequence). This CDR3 has 15 amino acids. Here the CDR3 reads CASSLVGQIYNEQFF. The DNA for the CDR3 is TGTGCCAGCAGCTTAGTGGGACAGATCTACAATGAGCAGTTCTTC.

This clone occurred once. The chain employs TRBV5-4 and TRBJ1-2, with a possible D match to TRBD1 (5 bases). Trimming took 2 bases from V and 3 from J, leaving 17 bases between them. In germline, CDR1 is SGHNT, CDR2 YYREEE (reference sequence). The CDR3 contains 16 residues. The CDR3, as DNA: TGTGCCAGCAGCTTCGGGACTAGCGGGATTGACTATGGCTACACCTTC. This sequence encodes CASSFGTSGIDYGYTF. Full variable domain (rest looked up from reference TRBV5-4 and TRBJ1-2): ETGVTQSPTHLIKTRGQQVTLRCSSQSGHNTVSWYQQALGQGPQFIFQYYREEENGRGNFPPRFSGLQFPNYSSELNVNALELDDSALYLCASSFGTSGIDYGYTFGSGTRLTVV.

The J gene is TRBJ1-2, the V gene TRBV7-8; maybe TRBD1 (5 bases). There are 15 residues in the CDR3. The V end lost 0 bases, the J end lost 8 bases, and 16 bases lay between the germline ends. Germline CDR1 reads SGHVS; CDR2 reads FQNEAQ. The CDR3 DNA sequence: TGTGCCAGCAGCTTAGCGCCTGGTCAGGGAGGCGGCTACACCTTC. Translating it yields CASSLAPGQGGGYTF.